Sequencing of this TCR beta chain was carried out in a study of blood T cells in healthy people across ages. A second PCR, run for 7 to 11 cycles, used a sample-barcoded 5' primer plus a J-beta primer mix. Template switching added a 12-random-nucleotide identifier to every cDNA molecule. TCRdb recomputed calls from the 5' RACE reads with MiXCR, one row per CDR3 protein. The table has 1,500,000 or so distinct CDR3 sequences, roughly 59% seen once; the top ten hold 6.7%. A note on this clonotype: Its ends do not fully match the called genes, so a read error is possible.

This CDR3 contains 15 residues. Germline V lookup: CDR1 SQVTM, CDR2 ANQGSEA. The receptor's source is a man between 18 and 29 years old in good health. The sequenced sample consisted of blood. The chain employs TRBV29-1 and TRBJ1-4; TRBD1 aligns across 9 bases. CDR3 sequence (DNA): TGCAGCGTTGAAGCACTGGACAGGGGAAATGAGAAACTGTTTTTT. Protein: CSVEALDRGNEKLFF.